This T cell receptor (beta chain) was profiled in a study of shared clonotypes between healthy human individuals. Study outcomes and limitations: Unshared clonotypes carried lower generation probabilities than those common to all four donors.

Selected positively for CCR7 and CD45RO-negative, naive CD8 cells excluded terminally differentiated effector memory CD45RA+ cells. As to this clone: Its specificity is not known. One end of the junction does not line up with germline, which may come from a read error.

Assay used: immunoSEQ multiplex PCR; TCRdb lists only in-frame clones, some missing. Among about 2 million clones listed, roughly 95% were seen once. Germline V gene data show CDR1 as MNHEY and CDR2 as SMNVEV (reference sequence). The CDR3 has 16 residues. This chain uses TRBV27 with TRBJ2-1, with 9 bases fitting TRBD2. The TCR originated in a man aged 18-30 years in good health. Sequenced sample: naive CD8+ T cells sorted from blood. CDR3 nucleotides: TGTGCCAGCAGTGTATCCCCGGCGGGGGGGCAGAATGAGCAGTTCTTC. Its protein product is CASSVSPAGGQNEQFF.